This is a list of T cell receptor beta chains from one sample in a study of T cells in Graves' hyperthyroidism and ophthalmopathy. TCRdb processed the multiplex PCR reads anew with MiXCR; each CDR3 protein has one entry. The data contain 300,000 to 350,000 distinct CDR3 sequences, over 11% of them singletons. Sequenced material: blood. These receptors all stem from a woman aged 25 to 39 with Graves' hyperthyroidism. CDR3s include the opening cysteine and the closing phenylalanine or tryptophan. Fields, in order: D gene, J gene, V gene, clone size, CDR3 protein, CDR3 DNA. A D gene is named only where the DNA matches it firmly. Clone size is shown for a subset of rows, as once, few, many or a class of expanded clone.

.	TRBJ1-1	TRBV7-2	once	CASSLVRGLNTEAFF	TGTGCCAGCAGCTTAGTTCGGGGCCTGAACACTGAAGCTTTCTTT
TRBD2	TRBJ2-5	TRBV7-2	many	CASSTEASGSRETQYF	TGTGCCAGCAGCACAGAGGCTAGCGGGAGTCGGGAGACCCAGTACTTC
.	TRBJ1-2	TRBV6-2/TRBV6-3	few	CASSYWEGNYGYTF	TGTGCCAGCAGTTACTGGGAGGGAAACTATGGCTACACCTTC
.	TRBJ1-1	TRBV5-4	few	CASREGATEAFF	TGTGCCAGCAGGGAGGGAGCCACTGAAGCTTTCTTT
.	TRBJ2-3	TRBV11-2	many	CASSLVGGTTDTQYF	TGTGCCAGCAGCTTAGTAGGCGGGACCACAGATACGCAGTATTTT
TRBD2	TRBJ2-3	TRBV27	many	CASRREVGTDTQYF	TGTGCCAGCAGGCGGGAGGTTGGCACAGATACGCAGTATTTT
.	TRBJ2-7	TRBV7-9	few	CASGGSSYEQYF	TGTGCCAGCGGTGGTAGCTCCTACGAGCAGTACTTC
TRBD1	TRBJ2-5	TRBV19	.	CASSIEDRQETQYF	TGTGCCAGTAGTATAGAGGACAGGCAAGAGACCCAGTACTTC
.	TRBJ1-2	TRBV25-1	.	CASSGDSATYGYTF	TGTGCCAGCAGTGGGGACTCAGCCACCTATGGCTACACCTTC
.	TRBJ2-3	TRBV28	many	CASSFFGRVDTQYF	TGTGCCAGCAGTTTTTTCGGCAGGGTGGATACGCAGTATTTT
.	TRBJ2-1	TRBV4-3	few	CASRRERLSYNEQFF	TGCGCCAGCAGAAGAGAGCGCCTCTCCTACAATGAGCAGTTCTTC
TRBD1	TRBJ2-7	TRBV24-1	many	CATSDSGTGNYEQYF	TGTGCCACCAGTGACTCCGGGACAGGTAACTACGAGCAGTACTTC
.	TRBJ2-7	TRBV2	many	CASNERLAYEQYF	TGTGCCAGCAACGAACGGCTGGCGTACGAGCAGTACTTC
.	TRBJ2-1	TRBV28	many	CASSLGGPGSYNEQFF	TGTGCCAGCAGTTTGGGCGGGCCCGGCTCCTACAATGAGCAGTTCTTC
.	TRBJ2-5	TRBV2	.	CVSSFEGQGLPYF	TGTGTCAGCAGTTTTGAGGGGCAGGGTTTACCGTACTTC